The source of this TCR beta chain is a study of a mutant IDH1 vaccine in newly diagnosed glioma. Study details: Eight vaccine doses were administered to patients at weeks 1, 3, 5, 7, 11, 15, 19 and 23. Earlier therapy was either radiotherapy, temozolomide, or both, and most got both. Patients received vaccination from 4-6 weeks after radiotherapy alone, or with temozolomide cycles.

Produced via immunoSEQ multiplex PCR; TCRdb's table is partial and in-frame only. This sample has 40,000 or so clones, with roughly 84% found just once. Time point specified: week 11, during vaccination. Alongside topical imiquimod, each dose of vaccine comprised 300 ug of mutant IDH1 20-mer peptide. With regard to this clone: The antigen remains undetermined.

CDR1 is SQVTM, CDR2 ANQGSEA, per germline. This CDR3 is built from 15 residues. Trimming removed 3 bases from V and 4 bases from J, with 17 bases in between. The sequence came from a man aged 35 to 55 with glioma. The sample in question was PBMCs, obtained from a glioma patient whose treatment included an IDH1 peptide vaccine. This chain links TRBV29-1 with TRBJ2-3; maybe TRBD1 (5 bases). This chain's CDR3 is CSVDRQGPVPDTQYF. In DNA, the CDR3 is TGCAGCGTTGATCGTCAGGGTCCCGTCCCAGATACGCAGTATTTT.